This T cell receptor (beta chain) was sequenced during a study of blood T cells in healthy people across ages. Whole-study findings and limits: Roughly linear declines in TCR beta diversity per million T cells occurred with age.

This clonotype showed up just once. Its specificity is not known. Germline-derived CDR1 and CDR2 are DFQATT and SNEGSKA (reference sequence). This CDR3 is 15 amino acids long. Losses at the gene ends were 4 bases for V and 0 bases for J; bases not matched to a gene: 6. Every sample yielded at least 6 million isolated PBMCs. Primers used in a second PCR of about 6 to 11 cycles were a sample-barcoded 5' primer and a J-beta primer mix. TCRdb re-called the 5' RACE reads through MiXCR, storing one row per CDR3 protein. The repertoire holds more than 600,000 distinct CDR3 sequences, 20% to 25% seen once, with just under 9.5% in the top ten. These same data were also listed under a study on T cells of mothers and their children. As that study records: Sequencing got over 8.5 million TCR beta CDR3 reads from each mother and roughly 2.7 million from each child.

The source is a boy younger than 18 in good health. This chain joins TRBV20-1 and TRBJ2-7, with 10 positions matching TRBD2. What was sequenced was blood. The CDR3 loop is CSATSGSTLSYEQYF. Here the CDR3 DNA reads TGCAGTGCTACTAGCGGGAGTACTCTCTCCTACGAGCAGTACTTC.